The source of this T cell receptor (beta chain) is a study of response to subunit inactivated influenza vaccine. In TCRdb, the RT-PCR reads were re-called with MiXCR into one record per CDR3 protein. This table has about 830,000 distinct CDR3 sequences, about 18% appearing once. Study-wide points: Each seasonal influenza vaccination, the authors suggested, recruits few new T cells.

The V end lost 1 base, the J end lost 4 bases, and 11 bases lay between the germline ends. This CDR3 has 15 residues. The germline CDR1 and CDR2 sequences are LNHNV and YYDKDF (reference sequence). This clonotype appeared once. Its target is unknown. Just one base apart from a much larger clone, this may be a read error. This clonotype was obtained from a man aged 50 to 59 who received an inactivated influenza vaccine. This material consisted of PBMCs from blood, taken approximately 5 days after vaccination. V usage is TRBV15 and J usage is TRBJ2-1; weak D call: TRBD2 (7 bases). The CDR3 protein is CATSRAGGLYNEQFF. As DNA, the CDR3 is TGTGCCACCAGCAGAGCCGGGGGGCTTTACAATGAGCAGTTCTTC.